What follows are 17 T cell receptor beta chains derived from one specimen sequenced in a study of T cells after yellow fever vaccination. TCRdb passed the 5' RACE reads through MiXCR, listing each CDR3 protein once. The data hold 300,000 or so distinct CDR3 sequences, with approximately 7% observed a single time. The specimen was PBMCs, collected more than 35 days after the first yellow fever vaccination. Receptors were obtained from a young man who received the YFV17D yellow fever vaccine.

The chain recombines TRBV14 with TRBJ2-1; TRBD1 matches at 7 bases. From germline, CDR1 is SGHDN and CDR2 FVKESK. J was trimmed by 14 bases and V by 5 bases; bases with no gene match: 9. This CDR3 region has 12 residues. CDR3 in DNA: TGTGCCAGCAGCAAGGGACAGATCATGAAGTTCTTC. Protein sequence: CASSKGQIMKFF.

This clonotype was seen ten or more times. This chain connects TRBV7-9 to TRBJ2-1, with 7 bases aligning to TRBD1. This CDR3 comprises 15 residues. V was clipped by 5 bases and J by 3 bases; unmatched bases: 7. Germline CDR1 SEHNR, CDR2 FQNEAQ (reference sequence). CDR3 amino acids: CASSPSGTVYNEQFF. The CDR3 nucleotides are TGTGCCAGCAGCCCATCCGGGACAGTCTACAATGAGCAGTTCTTC. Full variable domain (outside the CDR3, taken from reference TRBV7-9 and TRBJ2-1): DTGVSQNPRHKITKRGQNVTFRCDPISEHNRLYWYRQTLGQGPEFLTYFQNEAQLEKSRLLSDRFSAERPKGSFSTLEIQRTEQGDSAMYLCASSPSGTVYNEQFFGPGTRLTVL.

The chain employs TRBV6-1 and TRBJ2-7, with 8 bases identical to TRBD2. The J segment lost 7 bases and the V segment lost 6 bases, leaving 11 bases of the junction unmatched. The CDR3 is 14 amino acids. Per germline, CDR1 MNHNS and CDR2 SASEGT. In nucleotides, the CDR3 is TGTGCCAGCAGCTCCCACCGGGGGGGAAGAGAGCAGTACGTC. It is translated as CASSSHRGGREQYV.

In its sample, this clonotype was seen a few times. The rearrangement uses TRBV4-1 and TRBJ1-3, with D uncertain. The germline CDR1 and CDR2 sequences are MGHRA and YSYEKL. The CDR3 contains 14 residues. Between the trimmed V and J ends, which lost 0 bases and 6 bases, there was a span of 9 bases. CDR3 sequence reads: CASSQEGQANTIYF. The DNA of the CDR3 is TGCGCCAGCAGCCAAGAAGGCCAGGCAAACACCATATATTTT.

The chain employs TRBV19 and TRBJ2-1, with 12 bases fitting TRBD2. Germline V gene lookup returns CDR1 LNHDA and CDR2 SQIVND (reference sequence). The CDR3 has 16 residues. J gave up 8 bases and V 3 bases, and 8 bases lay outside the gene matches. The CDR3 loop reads CASSISASGGAYEQFF. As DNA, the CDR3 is TGTGCCAGTAGTATTTCAGCTAGCGGGGGGGCTTATGAGCAGTTCTTC. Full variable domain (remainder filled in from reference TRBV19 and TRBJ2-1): DGGITQSPKYLFRKEGQNVTLSCEQNLNHDAMYWYRQDPGQGLRLIYYSQIVNDFQKGDIAEGYSVSREKKESFPLTVTSAQKNPTAFYLCASSISASGGAYEQFFGPGTRLTVL.

Here the CDR3 reads CASSLRIGPNTGELFF. In nucleotides, the CDR3 is TGTGCCAGCAGCTTAAGGATAGGCCCGAACACCGGGGAGCTGTTTTTT. The V call is TRBV7-3, the J call TRBJ2-2; D unresolved. The CDR3 contains 16 residues. The germline gives CDR1 SGHTA, CDR2 FQGTGA. Trimming left V 1 base short and J 0 bases short, with 9 bases between.

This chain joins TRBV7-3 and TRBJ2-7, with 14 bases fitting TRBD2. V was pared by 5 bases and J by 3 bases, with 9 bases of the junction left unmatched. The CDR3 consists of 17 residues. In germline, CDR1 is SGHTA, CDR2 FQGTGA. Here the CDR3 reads CASSARLAGGPYYEQYV. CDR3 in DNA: TGTGCCAGCAGCGCTCGACTAGCGGGGGGGCCGTACTACGAGCAGTACGTC.

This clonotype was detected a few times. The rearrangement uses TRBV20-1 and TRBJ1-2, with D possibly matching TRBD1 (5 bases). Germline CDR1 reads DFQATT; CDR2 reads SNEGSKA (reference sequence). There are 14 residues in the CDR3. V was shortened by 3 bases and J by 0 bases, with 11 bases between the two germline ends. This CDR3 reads CSASPTVTNYGYTF. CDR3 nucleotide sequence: TGCAGTGCTAGTCCGACAGTAACTAACTATGGCTACACCTTC.

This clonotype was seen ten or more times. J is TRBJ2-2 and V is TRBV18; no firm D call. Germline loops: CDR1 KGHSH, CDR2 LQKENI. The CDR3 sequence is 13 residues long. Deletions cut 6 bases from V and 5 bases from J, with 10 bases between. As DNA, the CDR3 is TGTGCCAGCTCGCCGGCGGATACCGGGGAGCTGTTTTTT. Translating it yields CASSPADTGELFF.

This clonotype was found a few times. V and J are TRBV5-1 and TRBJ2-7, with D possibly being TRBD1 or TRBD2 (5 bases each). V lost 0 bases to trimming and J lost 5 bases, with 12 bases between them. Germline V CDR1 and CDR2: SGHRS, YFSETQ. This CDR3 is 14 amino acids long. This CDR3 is CASSLGTGPNEQYF. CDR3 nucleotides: TGCGCCAGCAGCTTGGGTACGGGGCCGAACGAGCAGTACTTC.

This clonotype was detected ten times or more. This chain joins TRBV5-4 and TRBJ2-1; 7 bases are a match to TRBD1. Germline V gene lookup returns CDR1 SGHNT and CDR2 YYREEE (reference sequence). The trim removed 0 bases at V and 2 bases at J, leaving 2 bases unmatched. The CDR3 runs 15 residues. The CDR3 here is CASSLEGTAYNEQFF. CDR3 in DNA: TGTGCCAGCAGCTTGGAGGGGACAGCCTACAATGAGCAGTTCTTC. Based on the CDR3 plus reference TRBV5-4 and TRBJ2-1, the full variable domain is ETGVTQSPTHLIKTRGQQVTLRCSSQSGHNTVSWYQQALGQGPQFIFQYYREEENGRGNFPPRFSGLQFPNYSSELNVNALELDDSALYLCASSLEGTAYNEQFFGPGTRLTVL.

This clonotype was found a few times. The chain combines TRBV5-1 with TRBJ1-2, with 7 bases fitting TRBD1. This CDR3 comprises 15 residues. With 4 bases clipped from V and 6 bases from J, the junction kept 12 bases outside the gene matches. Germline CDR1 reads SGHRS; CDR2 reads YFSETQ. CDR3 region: CASSLYRDSIHGYTF. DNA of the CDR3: TGCGCCAGCAGCCTTTACCGGGACAGTATCCATGGCTACACCTTC.

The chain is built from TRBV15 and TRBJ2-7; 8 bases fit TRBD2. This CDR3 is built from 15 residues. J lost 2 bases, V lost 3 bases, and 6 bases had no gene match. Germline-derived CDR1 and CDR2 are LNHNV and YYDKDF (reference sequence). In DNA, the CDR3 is TGTGCCACCAGCAGTTCCGGGACTAGAACCTACGAGCAGTACTTC. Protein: CATSSSGTRTYEQYF. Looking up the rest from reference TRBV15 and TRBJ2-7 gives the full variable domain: DAMVIQNPRYQVTQFGKPVTLSCSQTLNHNVMYWYQQKSSQAPKLLFHYYDKDFNNEADTPDNFQSRRPNTSFCFLDIRSPGLGDTAMYLCATSSSGTRTYEQYFGPGTRLTVT.

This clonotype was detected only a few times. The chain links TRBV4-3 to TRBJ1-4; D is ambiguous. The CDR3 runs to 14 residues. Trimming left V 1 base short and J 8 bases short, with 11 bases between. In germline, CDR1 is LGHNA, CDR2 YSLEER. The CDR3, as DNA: TGCGCCAGCAGCCAAGGGAGGGTGGCGGAAAAACTGTTTTTT. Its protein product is CASSQGRVAEKLFF.

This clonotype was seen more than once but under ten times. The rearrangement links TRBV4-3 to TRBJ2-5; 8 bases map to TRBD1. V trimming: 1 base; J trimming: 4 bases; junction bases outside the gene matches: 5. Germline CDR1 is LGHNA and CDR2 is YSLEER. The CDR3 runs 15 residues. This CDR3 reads CASSQGPTGGETQYF. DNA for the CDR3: TGCGCCAGCAGCCAAGGACCTACAGGGGGAGAGACCCAGTACTTC.

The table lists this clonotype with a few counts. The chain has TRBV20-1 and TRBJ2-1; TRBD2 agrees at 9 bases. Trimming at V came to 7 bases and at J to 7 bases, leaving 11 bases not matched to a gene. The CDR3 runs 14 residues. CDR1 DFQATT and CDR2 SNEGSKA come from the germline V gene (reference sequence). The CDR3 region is CSVAELAGRNEQFF. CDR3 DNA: TGCAGTGTCGCGGAGCTAGCGGGGAGGAATGAGCAGTTCTTC.

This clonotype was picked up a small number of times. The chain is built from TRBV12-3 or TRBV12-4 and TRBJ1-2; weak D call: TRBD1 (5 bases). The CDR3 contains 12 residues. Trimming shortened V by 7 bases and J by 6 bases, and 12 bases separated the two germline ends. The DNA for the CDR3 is TGTGCCAGCATCCCCACAGGAGATGGCTACACCTTC. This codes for CASIPTGDGYTF.